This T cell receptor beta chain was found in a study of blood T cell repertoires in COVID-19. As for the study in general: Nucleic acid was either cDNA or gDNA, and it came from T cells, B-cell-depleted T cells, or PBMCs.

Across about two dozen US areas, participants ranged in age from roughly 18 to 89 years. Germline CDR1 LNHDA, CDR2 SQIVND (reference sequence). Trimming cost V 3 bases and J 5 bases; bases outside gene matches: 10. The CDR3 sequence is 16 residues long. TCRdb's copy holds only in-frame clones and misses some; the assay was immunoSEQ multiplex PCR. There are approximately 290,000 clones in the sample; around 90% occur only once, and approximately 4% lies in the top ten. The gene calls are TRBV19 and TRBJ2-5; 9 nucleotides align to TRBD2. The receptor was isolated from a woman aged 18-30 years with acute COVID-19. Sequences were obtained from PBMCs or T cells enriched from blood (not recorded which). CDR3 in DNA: TGTGCCAGTAGTATGAAGCGGGAGGTTATTAAGGAGACCCAGTACTTC. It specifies CASSMKREVIKETQYF.